Sequencing of this T cell receptor beta chain was carried out in a study of blood T cell repertoires in COVID-19. About the study: Nucleic acid was either cDNA or gDNA, and it came from T cells, B-cell-depleted T cells, or PBMCs.

CDR3 size: 13 residues. Germline loops: CDR1 MNHEY, CDR2 SMNVEV (reference sequence). Trimming pared 6 bases from V and 1 base from J, leaving 9 bases between. Clones were read by immunoSEQ multiplex PCR, and TCRdb kept only the in-frame ones, dropping some. In the table there are 180,000 or so clones, approximately 82% of which are singletons. In regard to this clone: Additional DNA sequences in this sample encode the identical CDR3.

The rearrangement joins TRBV27 to TRBJ1-1; possibly TRBD1 for D (6 bases). The sequence came from a man aged 50-59 years who had recovered from COVID-19. The sample comprised PBMCs or T cells enriched from blood (not recorded which). Here the CDR3 DNA reads TGTGCCAGCAGCCTGACAGGGAACACTGAAGCTTTCTTT. Its protein product is CASSLTGNTEAFF.